This passage covers 18 T cell receptor beta chains from one sample sequenced in a study of blood T cells in healthy people across ages. PCR was performed a second time for roughly 7 to 11 cycles using a sample-barcoded 5' primer and a J-beta primer mix. TCRdb re-called the 5' RACE reads with MiXCR, one entry per CDR3 protein. This table has approximately 580,000 distinct CDR3 sequences, around 24% appearing once. These sequences were also reported in another study, on T cells of mothers and their children.

Sequencing was done on a sample of blood. These receptor sequences come from a boy aged 5-17 years in good health.

This rearrangement joins TRBV7-2 to TRBJ2-1; D gene unclear. V was cut by 5 bases and J by 4 bases, with 27 bases left in between. Germline assignment: CDR1 SGHTA and CDR2 FQGNSA. The length of the CDR3 is 19 residues. Written as DNA, the CDR3 is TGTGCCAGCAGCCCGGGTCCCAAAATCGCAGGCGTATTATACAATGAGCAGTTCTTC. As protein: CASSPGPKIAGVLYNEQFF.

The chain couples TRBV2 to TRBJ2-7; D tentatively reads TRBD1 or TRBD2 (6 bases each). V was shortened by 7 bases and J by 7 bases, with 14 bases between the two germline ends. This CDR3 comprises 12 residues. Looked up from germline, CDR1 is SNHLY and CDR2 is FYNNEI. CDR3 DNA: TGTGCCAGCATCGGGGGCTTCGGAGAGCAGTACTTC. Its translation: CASIGGFGEQYF.

This clonotype has only a few counts. V gene TRBV29-1 combines with J gene TRBJ2-6; 7 positions match TRBD2. The junction had 23 bases not matched to a gene; V was cut back by 6 bases and J by 0 bases. CDR3 length: 21 amino acids. Germline CDR1 reads SQVTM; CDR2 reads ANQGSEA. The CDR3 is CSVGGVFCVFWTNSGANVLTF. Here the CDR3 DNA reads TGCAGCGTGGGAGGGGTTTTCTGCGTGTTTTGGACAAACTCTGGGGCCAACGTCCTGACTTTC. Variable domain in full (rest from reference TRBV29-1 and TRBJ2-6): SAVISQKPSRDICQRGTSLTIQCQVDSQVTMMFWYRQQPGQSLTLIATANQGSEATYESGFVIDKFPISRPNLTFSTLTVSNMSPEDSSIYLCSVGGVFCVFWTNSGANVLTFGAGSRLTVL.

The rearrangement uses TRBV9 and TRBJ1-1; a possible D gene is TRBD1 (5 bases). There are 15 residues in the CDR3. CDR1 and CDR2 from the germline V gene are SGDLS and YYNGEE. Trimming shortened V by 0 bases and J by 0 bases, and 9 bases separated the two germline ends. The CDR3 reads CASSVAGSLNTEAFF. CDR3 in DNA: TGTGCCAGCAGCGTAGCAGGGTCCCTGAACACTGAAGCTTTCTTT.

This clonotype was seen just once. A single base separates this from a much larger clone, so it may be a read error. Without the conserved terminal phenylalanine or tryptophan, this CDR3 likely stems from a read error. The chain has TRBV7-2 and TRBJ1-1, with a possible D match to TRBD1 (5 bases). CDR3 size: 16 residues. Trimming pared 1 base from V and 5 bases from J, leaving 17 bases between. Looked up from germline, CDR1 is SGHTA and CDR2 is FQGNSA. The chain's CDR3 is CASSLGGSGVLTEAFL. The CDR3 DNA sequence: TGTGCCAGCAGCTTAGGAGGATCGGGGGTCCTTACTGAAGCTTTCCTT.

The table lists this clonotype with a few counts. The V and J genes are TRBV7-9 and TRBJ2-5, with TRBD2 identical over 7 bases. The better agreement between TRBJ2-7 and the DNA end casts doubt on the J call. Germline V lookup: CDR1 SEHNR, CDR2 FQNEAQ (reference sequence). The CDR3 covers 14 residues. CDR3 sequence reads: CASSPPGGGYEQYF. CDR3 bases: TGTGCCAGCAGCCCTCCCGGCGGGGGCTACGAGCAGTACTTC.

The chain couples TRBV11-1 to TRBJ1-4, with D perhaps TRBD1 (6 bases). This CDR3 region has 15 residues. Between the trimmed V and J ends, which lost 5 bases and 10 bases, there was a span of 20 bases. From germline, CDR1 is SGHAT and CDR2 FQDESV (reference sequence). CDR3 sequence: CASSPNQGKVAKLFF. CDR3 nucleotide sequence: TGTGCCAGCAGCCCGAACCAGGGGAAGGTGGCAAAACTGTTTTTT.

The chain employs TRBV2 and TRBJ2-4; the match to TRBD2 covers 12 bases. CDR1 is SNHLY and CDR2 is FYNNEI in the germline V gene. V was clipped by 6 bases and J by 3 bases; unmatched bases: 12. This CDR3 contains 18 residues. The CDR3, as DNA: TGTGCCAGCAGCCGCGACTCGACTAGCGGGGGAGTCAAAAACATTCAGTACTTC. As protein: CASSRDSTSGGVKNIQYF.

This clonotype was counted ten times or more. The chain uses TRBV28 and TRBJ2-7; D is perhaps TRBD2 (5 bases). The V gene lost 1 base and the J gene lost 0 bases, with 13 bases spanning the gap. CDR1 is MDHEN, CDR2 SYDVKM, per germline. CDR3 length: 16 amino acids. Here the CDR3 reads CASSLSGLRSSYEQYF. CDR3 DNA: TGTGCCAGCAGTTTATCAGGACTTAGGAGCTCCTACGAGCAGTACTTC.

The chain joins TRBV21-1 to TRBJ2-5; the table's D call TRBD2 went unverified against the DNA. TRBV21-1 is a pseudogene segment. The CDR3 has 17 residues. The CDR3 DNA reads TGTGCCAGCAGCAAAGCGCCACCCACTCGCGGTGGGGAGACCCAGTACTTC. Protein: CASSKAPPTRGGETQYF.

The chain is built from TRBV27 and TRBJ2-7, with TRBD2 identical over 10 bases. The trim removed 3 bases at V and 7 bases at J, leaving 6 bases unmatched. The CDR3 has 14 amino acids. The germline CDR1 and CDR2 sequences are MNHEY and SMNVEV (reference sequence). CDR3 sequence: CASSFLAGAGEQYF. CDR3 nucleotide sequence: TGTGCCAGCAGTTTTCTAGCGGGAGCAGGGGAGCAGTACTTC.

V is TRBV7-6 and J is TRBJ2-5; 10 positions match TRBD2. The CDR3 contains 16 residues. Trimming cost V 3 bases and J 1 base; bases outside gene matches: 5. The germline gives CDR1 SGHVS, CDR2 FNYEAQ. The CDR3 DNA reads as TGTGCCAGCAGCTTCCAGCGGGGGGGTTGCCAAGAGACCCAGTACTTC. Protein product: CASSFQRGGCQETQYF.

This clonotype turned up a few times. The rearrangement joins TRBV18 to TRBJ2-5; D possibly uses TRBD1 or TRBD2 (6 bases each). The DNA end lines up better with TRBJ2-7; the J call may be wrong. Germline CDR1 KGHSH, CDR2 LQKENI. This CDR3 is built from 17 residues. CDR3 amino acids: CASSPPLGEGGAGEQYF. The DNA of the CDR3 is TGTGCCAGCTCACCACCGCTAGGTGAAGGGGGAGCGGGCGAGCAGTACTTC.

The gene calls are TRBV6-1 and TRBJ2-3; D uncertain. Germline values: CDR1 MNHNS, CDR2 SASEGT. The CDR3 runs 13 residues. V lost 10 bases and J 4 bases, leaving 15 bases between the germline ends. The CDR3 DNA follows: TGTGCCATCCTAGGGTTACGGGCAGATACGCAGTATTTT. This sequence encodes CAILGLRADTQYF.

As concerns this clonotype: Mismatch with germline at one junction end may stem from a read error. The chain carries TRBV20-1 and TRBJ2-1; 13 positions agree with TRBD2. The CDR3 spans 15 residues. Germline V gene lookup returns CDR1 DFQATT and CDR2 SNEGSKA (reference sequence). CDR3 coding DNA: TGCAGTGCTCCCCCTACTAGCGGGAGGGCCGTAGAGCAGCTCTTC. Translated, it gives CSAPPTSGRAVEQLF.

In regard to this clonotype: Its ends do not fully match the called genes, so a read error is possible. The chain has TRBV7-2 and TRBJ2-5; tentative D call: TRBD1 (6 bases). CDR1 and CDR2 from the germline V gene are SGHTA and FQGNSA. There are 13 residues in the CDR3. The chain's CDR3 is CASSLGPGVITDF. CDR3 in DNA: TGTGCCAGCAGCTTAGGACCAGGGGTAATAACGGACTTC.

In its sample, this clonotype was seen a few times. V and J are TRBV5-1 and TRBJ2-2; the D is unclear. Germline assignment: CDR1 SGHRS and CDR2 YFSETQ. The V end lost 2 bases, the J end lost 4 bases, and 12 bases lay between the germline ends. This CDR3 comprises 15 residues. The CDR3 sequence is CASSLVDGFTGELFF. Written as DNA, the CDR3 is TGCGCCAGCAGCTTAGTGGACGGATTCACCGGGGAGCTGTTTTTT.

This clonotype showed up just a few times. The CDR3 nucleotides are TGTGCCAGCAGTTTCCGGACAGGGGGCTCGGGTAGCAATCAGCCCCAGCATTTT. Its protein is CASSFRTGGSGSNQPQHF. The rearrangement uses TRBV12-3 or TRBV12-4 and TRBJ1-5; 11 bases match TRBD1. Trimming at V came to 3 bases and at J to 0 bases, leaving 7 bases not matched to a gene. This CDR3 region has 18 residues.